This T cell receptor (beta chain) was captured in a study of shared clonotypes between healthy human individuals. This clone occurred a few times. Germline V CDR1 and CDR2: SGHRS, YFSETQ. The CDR3 loop spans 15 amino acids. With 7 bases clipped from V and 2 bases from J, the junction kept 8 bases outside the gene matches. The assay was immunoSEQ multiplex PCR, and TCRdb's table has in-frame clones only and misses some. This table holds hundreds of thousands of clones, roughly 79% found once. The chain couples TRBV5-1 to TRBJ2-5, with 10 nucleotides matching TRBD2. The TCR originated in a woman in her thirties or forties in good health. Some clones in this sample may be carry-over from other donors' samples. Source material: PBMCs. CDR3 DNA sequence: TGCGCCAGCGGTACCGGGACTAGCGTTCAAGAGACCCAGTACTTC. It is translated as CASGTGTSVQETQYF.